The clone carrying this T cell receptor beta chain was detected ten times or more. V lost 8 bases and J lost 1; bases outside the gene matches: 2. CDR1 and CDR2 (germline): ENHRY, SYGVKD. The CDR3 has 13 amino acids. TCRdb passed the 5' RACE reads through MiXCR, listing each CDR3 protein once. The table includes under 300,000 distinct CDR3 sequences, 6.9% detected once. The sample is drawn from a study of T cells after yellow fever vaccination. The sequence was collected from a man younger than 45 who received the YFV17D yellow fever vaccine. This chain joins TRBV10-3 and TRBJ1-3; 7 nucleotides agree with TRBD1. This material consisted of CD4+ T cells sorted from PBMCs, taken 15 days after the yellow fever booster vaccination. CDR3 loop: CAIRDSSGNTIYF. The CDR3 DNA follows: TGTGCCATCCGGGACAGTTCTGGAAACACCATATATTTT.